A selection of T cell receptor beta chains follows, all from one sample in a study of B cell selection in AIRE deficiency. Using immunoSEQ multiplex PCR, the repertoire was profiled, and TCRdb retains in-frame clones only, with some absent. The data hold under 30,000 clones, with approximately 96% observed a single time. The sample taken for sequencing was conventional CD4+ T cells sorted from PBMCs. The receptors come from a human donor with AIRE deficiency. Both conserved end residues are part of each CDR3. The order of the fields is CDR3 protein, CDR3 DNA, clone size, D gene, J gene, V gene. D genes are given only for firm matches. Clone size, where shown, is once, few, many, or a class for clones that have expanded.

CDR3: CASSPGGSRAYEQYF
DNA: TGTGCCAGCAGCCCCGGGGGGTCACGGGCCTACGAGCAGTACTTC
size: -
D: TRBD2
J: TRBJ2-7
V: TRBV28

CDR3: CASSLGGAGFYEQYF
DNA: TGTGCCAGCAGCTTAGGAGGGGCCGGTTTCTACGAGCAGTACTTC
size: few
D: -
J: TRBJ2-7
V: TRBV7-2

CDR3: CASCRDRGQRETQYF
DNA: TGCGCCAGCTGCCGGGACAGGGGGCAAAGAGAGACCCAGTACTTC
size: -
D: TRBD1
J: TRBJ2-5
V: TRBV5-1

CDR3: CSATYPRGIREKLFF
DNA: TGCAGCGCAACATATCCAAGGGGAATTCGGGAAAAACTGTTTTTT
size: -
D: -
J: TRBJ1-4
V: TRBV29-1

CDR3: CASSLRDSSGYEQYF
DNA: TGTGCCAGCAGCCTCCGGGACTCATCAGGCTACGAGCAGTACTTC
size: -
D: -
J: TRBJ2-7
V: TRBV9

CDR3: CASSLEGAGGSYEQYF
DNA: TGCGCCAGCAGCTTGGAAGGAGCAGGGGGCTCCTACGAGCAGTACTTC
size: -
D: TRBD1
J: TRBJ2-7
V: TRBV5-1

CDR3: CASSPRTSGRGETQYF
DNA: TGCGCCAGCAGCCCGAGGACTAGCGGGAGAGGTGAGACCCAGTACTTC
size: once
D: TRBD2
J: TRBJ2-5
V: TRBV5-1

CDR3: CASSIGLAGSYNEQFF
DNA: TGTGCCAGCAGCATAGGACTAGCGGGCTCCTACAATGAGCAGTTCTTC
size: -
D: TRBD2
J: TRBJ2-1
V: TRBV7-7

CDR3: CASSLASGRVDTQYF
DNA: TGTGCCAGCAGCTTAGCTAGCGGGAGGGTGGATACGCAGTATTTT
size: -
D: TRBD2
J: TRBJ2-3
V: TRBV7-9

CDR3: CASSTRDRGRNTEAFF
DNA: TGTGCCAGTAGTACCCGGGACAGGGGGCGTAACACTGAAGCTTTCTTT
size: -
D: TRBD1
J: TRBJ1-1
V: TRBV19

CDR3: CATNSPGGTGELFF
DNA: TGTGCCACTAACTCTCCAGGGGGTACCGGGGAGCTGTTTTTT
size: -
D: TRBD1
J: TRBJ2-2
V: TRBV19

CDR3: CASSQDISTDTQYF
DNA: TGCGCCAGCAGCCAAGATATCAGCACAGATACGCAGTATTTT
size: -
D: -
J: TRBJ2-3
V: TRBV4-3

CDR3: CASSQMGLYNEQFF
DNA: TGCGCCAGCAGCCAAATGGGACTTTACAATGAGCAGTTCTTC
size: -
D: -
J: TRBJ2-1
V: TRBV4-3

CDR3: CASSLTDSGNTIYF
DNA: TGTGCCAGCAGCCTAACAGACTCTGGAAACACCATATATTTT
size: -
D: -
J: TRBJ1-3
V: TRBV11-2

CDR3: CASSPAQTSGGEAFF
DNA: TGTGCCAGCTCACCAGCCCAGACCAGTGGGGGTGAAGCTTTCTTT
size: -
D: -
J: TRBJ1-1
V: TRBV18

CDR3: CASSLAPNTEAFF
DNA: TGTGCCAGCAGCTTAGCCCCAAACACTGAAGCTTTCTTT
size: -
D: -
J: TRBJ1-1
V: TRBV7-8

CDR3: CATSRDAISRERMFF
DNA: TGTGCCACCAGCAGAGATGCGATCTCGAGGGAAAGGATGTTTTTT
size: -
D: -
J: TRBJ1-4
V: TRBV15

CDR3: CASRGTGNTEAFF
DNA: TGTGCCAGCAGAGGGACAGGGAACACTGAAGCTTTCTTT
size: -
D: TRBD1
J: TRBJ1-1
V: TRBV6-4

CDR3: CASSVRLGVGELFF
DNA: TGTGCCAGCAGCGTGAGACTGGGGGTCGGGGAGCTGTTTTTT
size: once
D: -
J: TRBJ2-2
V: TRBV9

CDR3: CASSPDSDQPQHF
DNA: TGTGCCAGCTCTCCCGACAGCGATCAGCCCCAGCATTTT
size: once
D: -
J: TRBJ1-5
V: TRBV18

CDR3: CASSYPGRPRNTEAFF
DNA: TGTGCCAGCAGTTATCCTGGACGGCCCCGGAACACTGAAGCTTTCTTT
size: -
D: -
J: TRBJ1-1
V: TRBV6-6

CDR3: CASSPRGQGKWGELFF
DNA: TGTGCCAGTAGTCCTAGGGGACAGGGCAAATGGGGGGAGCTGTTTTTT
size: once
D: TRBD1
J: TRBJ2-2
V: TRBV19

CDR3: CASSLALRENHGYTF
DNA: TGTGCCAGCAGCTTAGCGCTTAGGGAAAACCATGGCTACACCTTC
size: once
D: -
J: TRBJ1-2
V: TRBV7-9